This entry features one T cell receptor beta chain sequence. Trimming took off 4 bases at V and 0 bases at J, with 12 bases between the two ends. The CDR3 runs to 15 residues. The germline V gene has CDR1 LGHNA and CDR2 YNFKEQ. The data are from a study of blood T cell repertoires in COVID-19. Background on the study: PBMCs, B-cell-depleted T cells, or T cells provided the cDNA or gDNA that made up the material.

Exposed participants came across a COVID-19 case within 2 weeks before study entry. Original processing methods: Counts of nucleated cells, estimated from reference gene primer amplification, were obtained. Assay used: immunoSEQ multiplex PCR; TCRdb lists only in-frame clones, some missing. The V and J calls and clone size are taken from that table; D and trimming were inferred from the DNA. The sample holds some 270,000 clones, under 95% seen once. The chain employs TRBV4-2 and TRBJ2-5; the D gene is possibly TRBD2 (5 bases). Sequences were obtained from PBMCs or T cells enriched from blood (not recorded which). The source of this sequence is a man between 40 and 49 years old who had been exposed to COVID-19. CDR3 in amino acids: CASSPGVGDQETQYF. DNA for the CDR3: TGTGCCAGCAGCCCCGGGGTGGGCGACCAAGAGACCCAGTACTTC.